This T cell receptor (beta chain) was observed in a study of blood T cells in healthy people across ages (dated by TCRdb to between 2014 and 2016). For context, the study as a whole: In model experiments, template switching captured roughly one uniquely barcoded TCR beta cDNA molecule for every two T cells. For two donors (one aged 18 to 29 and one aged 80 or older), the study analyzed two additional independent replicas of 1 million unique cDNA reads from the same blood draw. The donors were split into four age groups: young (average about 16 years), middle-aged (around 37), aged (around 67) and long-lived (about 74). Using deep sequencing normalized with unique cDNA molecular identifiers, the study measured how TCR beta repertoire diversity changes with age. To avoid experimental bias, donors of different ages were distributed randomly across sequencing lanes.

Preparation of the library involved 5' RACE. Sequencing was carried out with an Illumina HiSeq 2500. The second PCR ran for roughly 7 to 11 cycles and used a J-beta primer mix along with a sample-barcoded 5' primer. Each TCR beta cDNA molecule received a unique molecular identifier from a template-switch 5' adaptor carrying 12 random nucleotides. Each sample yielded at least 3 million CDR3-containing paired-end reads. All of the RNA was converted into first-strand cDNA using the Mint cDNA synthesis kit, with a TRBC-specific oligonucleotide serving as the primer. After uracil-DNA glycosylase treatment, a first 18-cycle PCR used universal primers M1SS and BC2_uni_R on all cDNA. The paper's data handling went like this. For normalization, 1 million high-quality reads, each with a distinct molecular identifier, were randomly selected from each sample. Instead of being binned into consensus sequences, reads that shared molecular identifiers were thrown out. MiTCR, set to a Q25 quality threshold and the strictest error-elimination algorithm, was used for CDR3 identification, clonotype clustering and error correction. A nonparametric unseen species model with Euler transformation was used to estimate lower-bound total TCR beta diversity. Starting from the raw public reads, TCRdb applied fastp trimming at Q25, assembled clones with MiXCR and retained in-frame beta chains. Every CDR3 protein is listed once, alongside the most common genes and DNA of its rows. The V and J calls here are based on TCRdb, not the publication. The sample records fewer than 900,000 distinct CDR3 sequences, 40% to 45% of which are singletons. The ten most abundant clones make up 20% to 25% of the sample.

Of note for this clonotype: Its target antigen remains unknown. Per-nucleotide qualities are absent, and no much larger clonotype sits a single base away.

Including cysteine and phenylalanine, the CDR3 has 14 amino acids. Solely the CDR3 DNA is kept, with 42 bases framed from the first base. V is shortened by 6 bases, J by 0 bases, and the region joining them spans 12 bases. The germline V gene sets CDR1 to ENHRY and CDR2 to SYGVKD. General findings and caveats noted by the study authors: As age increased, observed TCR beta diversity per million T cells dropped in a roughly linear way, and a significant reduction was already evident by age about 40. Estimates of total diversity from one million sequenced T cells were regarded as lower bounds and underestimates. The percentage of naive T cells measured by flow cytometry correlated strongly with observed TCR beta diversity. Donor CMV infection status was unknown, potentially confounding age-related changes in expanded clonotypes. Since profiling was done on bulk unsorted PBMCs, naive and antigen-experienced compartments could not be conclusively compared. Compared with the aged group, the long-lived group had more naive CD4+ T cells, fewer expanded clones and increased TCR diversity, a pattern suggesting age selection.

The donors were some 39 Caucasian individuals from Russia, aged 6 to 90 years, who were systemically healthy. About 10 milliliters of peripheral blood were collected from each donor into EDTA-treated Vacutainer tubes. Ficoll-Paque density-gradient centrifugation was used to isolate PBMCs, with at least 6 million obtained per sample. Trizol reagent was used to extract total RNA from PBMCs, with at least 5.5 micrograms per sample. For every donor, flow cytometry on a PBMC aliquot measured the percentage of naive CD45RAhigh/CD27high T cells. The specimen sequenced was blood. The chain links TRBV10-3 with TRBJ2-7; the D gene is perhaps TRBD1 or TRBD2, as each covers 5 bases. The sequence was obtained from a woman aged 55-69 years in good health. The DNA is TGTGCCATCAGGCAGGGAGTGGGCTCCTACGAGCAGTACTTC. The encoded protein is CAIRQGVGSYEQYF.